The clone carrying this T cell receptor (beta chain) was detected many times. Antigen: not known. The sample comes from a study of identical twins. General study findings and limits: Insertions were fewer in abundant cord blood beta clonotypes, whereas memory repertoires showed none of this pattern. For zero-insertion analyses, partial confounding could come from invariant MAIT and iNKT cells.

All donors were healthy Caucasians. A single record per CDR3 protein comes from TCRdb applying MiXCR to the 5' RACE reads. In the table there are some 1,700,000 distinct CDR3 sequences, about 32% of which are singletons. The sample taken for sequencing was cord blood. The source is a newborn girl in good health.

CDR3 residues: CASSLNKNGYTF. The CDR3 nucleotides read TGCGCCAGCAGCTTGAATAAGAATGGCTACACCTTC. The V gene is TRBV5-1, the J gene TRBJ1-2; D remains ambiguous. Trimming left V 1 base short and J 6 bases short, with 7 bases between. The germline V gene encodes CDR1 SGHRS and CDR2 YFSETQ. The CDR3 length is 12 residues.